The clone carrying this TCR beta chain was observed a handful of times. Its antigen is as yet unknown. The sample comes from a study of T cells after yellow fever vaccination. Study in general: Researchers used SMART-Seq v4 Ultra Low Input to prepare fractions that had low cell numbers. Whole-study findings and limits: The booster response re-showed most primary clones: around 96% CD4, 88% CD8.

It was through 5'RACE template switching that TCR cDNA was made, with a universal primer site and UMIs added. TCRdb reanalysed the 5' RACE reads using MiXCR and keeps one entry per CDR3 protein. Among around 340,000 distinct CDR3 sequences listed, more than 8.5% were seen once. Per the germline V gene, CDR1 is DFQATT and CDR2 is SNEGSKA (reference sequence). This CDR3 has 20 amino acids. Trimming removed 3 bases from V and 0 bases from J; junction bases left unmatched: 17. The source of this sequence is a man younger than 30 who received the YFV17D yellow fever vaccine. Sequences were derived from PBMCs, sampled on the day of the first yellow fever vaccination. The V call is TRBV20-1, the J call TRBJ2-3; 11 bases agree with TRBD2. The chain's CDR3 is CSASQPGLAVTIPSTDTQYF. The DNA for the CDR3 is TGCAGTGCTAGCCAGCCGGGACTAGCGGTTACTATTCCTAGCACAGATACGCAGTATTTT.